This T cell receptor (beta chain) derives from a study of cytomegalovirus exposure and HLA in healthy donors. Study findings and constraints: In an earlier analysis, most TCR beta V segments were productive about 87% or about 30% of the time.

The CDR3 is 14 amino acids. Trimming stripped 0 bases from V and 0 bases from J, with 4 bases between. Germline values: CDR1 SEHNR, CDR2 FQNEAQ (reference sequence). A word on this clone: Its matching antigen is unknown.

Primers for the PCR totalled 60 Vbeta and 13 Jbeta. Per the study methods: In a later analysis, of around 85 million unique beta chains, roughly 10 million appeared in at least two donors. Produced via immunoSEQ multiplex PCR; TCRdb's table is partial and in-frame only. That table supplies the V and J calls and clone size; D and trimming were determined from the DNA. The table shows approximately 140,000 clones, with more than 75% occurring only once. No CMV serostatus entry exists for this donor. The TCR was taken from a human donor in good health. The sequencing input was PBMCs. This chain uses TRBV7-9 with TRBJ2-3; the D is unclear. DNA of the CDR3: TGTGCCAGCAGCTTAGCCGGGAGCACAGATACGCAGTATTTT. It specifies CASSLAGSTDTQYF.